The 27 T cell receptor beta chains below all came from one sample that was sequenced in a study of vaccination effects on CD4 cells after COVID-19. Clones were read by immunoSEQ multiplex PCR, and TCRdb kept only the in-frame ones, dropping some. The repertoire has about 44,000 clones, less than 85% of them found once; the top ten carry 3.6%. Upon completion of more than eight days in culture, CD4+ T cells were isolated. Between March and December 2020, the person had a SARS-CoV-2 infection that PCR confirmed. Either the mRNA-1273 or the BNT162b2 vaccine was given to participants as two doses. No antigen has been assigned to these receptors. The sequenced sample was CD4+ T cells from PBMCs cultured without peptide, obtained after COVID-19 vaccination. These receptors all come from a human donor who had a prior SARS-CoV-2 infection.

The gene calls are TRBV7-2 and TRBJ2-1; the D is unclear. Trimming removed 3 bases from V and 6 bases from J, with 15 bases in between. Germline loops: CDR1 SGHTA, CDR2 FQGNSA. The CDR3 has 15 residues. The CDR3 bases are TGTGCCAGCAGCTTGGCCCTAGGTAGCTCCAATGAGCAGTTCTTC. Amino acid sequence: CASSLALGSSNEQFF.

For the CDR3, the DNA is TGTGCCAGCAGACCCGTCGACAGCAAGACCCAGTACTTC. As protein: CASRPVDSKTQYF. The J gene is TRBJ2-5, the V gene TRBV7-9; perhaps TRBD1 as D (5 bases). CDR3 length: 13 amino acids. The V end lost 6 bases, the J end lost 6 bases, and 14 bases lay between the germline ends. Germline lookup yields CDR1 SEHNR and CDR2 FQNEAQ (reference sequence).

This chain connects TRBV7-2 to TRBJ2-3; 11 positions match TRBD2. The V segment lost 6 bases and the J segment 5 bases; nucleotides outside the gene matches: 7. This CDR3 has 15 residues. Germline CDR1 is SGHTA and CDR2 is FQGNSA. The CDR3 region is CASRQPGTSGDTQYF. In DNA, the CDR3 is TGTGCCAGCAGGCAGCCCGGGACTAGCGGAGATACGCAGTATTTT. The full variable domain, its missing parts supplied by reference TRBV7-2 and TRBJ2-3, is GAGVSQSPSNKVTEKGKDVELRCDPISGHTALYWYRQSLGQGLEFLIYFQGNSAPDKSGLPSDRFSAERTGGSVSTLTIQRTQQEDSAVYLCASRQPGTSGDTQYFGPGTRLTVL.

V is TRBV18 and J is TRBJ1-5, with D hard to call. The CDR3 runs to 14 residues. In germline, CDR1 is KGHSH, CDR2 LQKENI. The ends were cut back, 2 bases at V and 0 bases at J, with 5 bases in the middle. Here the CDR3 reads CASSPSTSNQPQHF. CDR3 sequence (DNA): TGTGCCAGCTCACCATCTACTAGCAATCAGCCCCAGCATTTT.

The table lists this clone with a few counts. V gene TRBV18 combines with J gene TRBJ2-7; tentatively, D is TRBD1 (5 bases). Trimming pared 8 bases from V and 2 bases from J, leaving 13 bases between. CDR1 is KGHSH and CDR2 is LQKENI in the germline V gene. The CDR3 has 13 amino acids. The CDR3 region has the DNA TGTGCCAGCGCCGCAGGGATGACCTACGAGCAGTACTTC. Amino acids: CASAAGMTYEQYF.

This chain connects TRBV18 to TRBJ2-1; 8 bases line up with TRBD2. After removal of 0 bases from V and 9 bases from J, the junction contained 4 bases not matched to a gene. Germline V lookup: CDR1 KGHSH, CDR2 LQKENI. CDR3 length equals 14 residues. This chain's CDR3 is CASSPPGREGEQFF. DNA of the CDR3: TGTGCCAGCTCACCACCGGGTCGGGAGGGTGAGCAGTTCTTC.

V is TRBV2 and J is TRBJ2-7; weak D call: TRBD1 (5 bases). Between the trimmed V and J ends, which lost 5 bases and 6 bases, there was a span of 20 bases. Germline lookup yields CDR1 SNHLY and CDR2 FYNNEI. CDR3 length: 15 amino acids. CDR3 sequence (DNA): TGTGCCAGCAGTTACATCCAGGGTGGCCCCGGCGAGCAGTACTTC. Protein sequence: CASSYIQGGPGEQYF.

This clone came up a few times. The chain links TRBV5-8 to TRBJ1-2; D gene ambiguous. CDR1 is SGHTS and CDR2 is YDEGEE in the germline V gene. Trimming pared 4 bases from V and 8 bases from J, leaving 15 bases between. This CDR3 contains 13 residues. CDR3 residues: CASSVVLGPGYTF. The CDR3 region has the DNA TGTGCCAGCAGCGTAGTCTTAGGACCCGGCTACACCTTC.

The chain combines TRBV11-2 with TRBJ2-5; TRBD1 might be the D (6 bases). Germline CDR1 reads SGHAT; CDR2 reads FQNNGV. The CDR3 totals 14 residues. With 3 bases removed from V and 5 bases from J, the gap between germline ends came to 13 bases. The CDR3 DNA follows: TGTGCCAGCAGCTTGGGGGCGGGCTGGGAGACCCAGTACTTC. Translating gives CASSLGAGWETQYF.

In its sample, this clone was seen a few times. The chain uses TRBV5-6 and TRBJ2-1; D may correspond to TRBD1 or TRBD2 (6 bases each). This CDR3 is 16 amino acids long. Trimming stripped 0 bases from V and 5 bases from J, with 15 bases between. Looked up from germline, CDR1 is SGHDT and CDR2 is YYEEEE. The CDR3: CASSLGLQGGNNEQFF. CDR3 DNA sequence: TGTGCCAGCAGCTTGGGGTTACAGGGAGGAAACAATGAGCAGTTCTTC.

This clone was observed a handful of times. The chain couples TRBV15 to TRBJ2-7; D is unresolved. The CDR3 is made up of 15 amino acids. Germline assignment: CDR1 LNHNV and CDR2 YYDKDF (reference sequence). The V end lost 0 bases, the J end lost 2 bases, and 11 bases lay between the germline ends. The CDR3 region has the DNA TGTGCCACCAGCAGAGATAACACCGGAACCTACGAGCAGTACTTC. Its translation: CATSRDNTGTYEQYF.

This chain connects TRBV4-3 to TRBJ2-4, with D hard to call. This CDR3 has 15 residues. V was cut by 6 bases and J by 0 bases, with 12 bases left in between. Germline V gene sequence: CDR1 LGHNA, CDR2 YSLEER. The CDR3 coding sequence is TGCGCCAGCAGTTTGGGCCGGATAGCCAAAAACATTCAGTACTTC. Its translation is CASSLGRIAKNIQYF.

The chain is built from TRBV5-1 and TRBJ2-1, with TRBD2 identical over 13 bases. The CDR3 extends over 16 amino acids. With 4 bases clipped from V and 8 bases from J, the junction kept 9 bases outside the gene matches. The germline V gene has CDR1 SGHRS and CDR2 YFSETQ. The CDR3 is CASSTGLAGDGDEQFF. For the CDR3, the DNA is TGCGCCAGCAGCACTGGACTAGCGGGGGATGGCGATGAGCAGTTCTTC.

The chain combines TRBV2 with TRBJ1-6; 10 nucleotides align to TRBD1. CDR3 length: 14 residues. Germline assignment: CDR1 SNHLY and CDR2 FYNNEI. After removal of 6 bases from V and 7 bases from J, the junction contained 3 bases not matched to a gene. CDR3 sequence (DNA): TGTGCCAGCAGGACGGACAGGGGGAATTCACCCCTCCACTTT. This codes for CASRTDRGNSPLHF.

The V gene is TRBV2, the J gene TRBJ1-4; D is possibly TRBD1 (5 bases). V lost 5 bases and J 8 bases, leaving 15 bases between the germline ends. The germline CDR1 and CDR2 sequences are SNHLY and FYNNEI. This CDR3 has 14 amino acids. The CDR3 spells CASSRTTETEKLFF. CDR3 in DNA: TGTGCCAGCAGTCGGACAACCGAAACGGAAAAACTGTTTTTT. The entire variable domain, with the rest obtained from reference TRBV2 and TRBJ1-4, is as follows: EPEVTQTPSHQVTQMGQEVILRCVPISNHLYFYWYRQILGQKVEFLVSFYNNEISEKSEIFDDQFSVERPDGSNFTLKIRSTKLEDSAMYFCASSRTTETEKLFFGSGTQLSVL.

The rearrangement uses TRBV4-2 and TRBJ2-3, with a possible D match to TRBD2 (6 bases). Between the trimmed V and J ends, which lost 1 base and 2 bases, there was a span of 10 bases. The germline CDR1 and CDR2 sequences are LGHNA and YNFKEQ. This CDR3 spans 15 amino acids. CDR3 sequence reads: CASSQASANTDTQYF. The CDR3 DNA follows: TGTGCCAGCAGCCAAGCTAGCGCTAACACAGATACGCAGTATTTT.

This rearrangement joins TRBV7-3 to TRBJ2-4, with TRBD2 as a possible D gene (6 bases). The V and J ends lost 5 bases and 2 bases respectively, with 13 bases between them. This CDR3 has 15 amino acids. Germline CDR1 is SGHTA and CDR2 is FQGTGA. The CDR3 DNA sequence: TGTGCCAGCAGCCCCCCGCGCGGGACCAAAAACATTCAGTACTTC. It encodes CASSPPRGTKNIQYF.

This chain joins TRBV5-1 and TRBJ2-1; possibly TRBD2 for D (6 bases). Per germline, CDR1 SGHRS and CDR2 YFSETQ. Trimming stripped 2 bases from V and 0 bases from J, with 9 bases between. This CDR3 has 15 residues. CDR3 in amino acids: CASSFSGTSYNEQFF. CDR3 nucleotides: TGCGCCAGCAGCTTTAGCGGTACCTCCTACAATGAGCAGTTCTTC.

V gene TRBV19 combines with J gene TRBJ1-1; D is possibly TRBD1 (6 bases). Germline V gene lookup returns CDR1 LNHDA and CDR2 SQIVND (reference sequence). The CDR3 is 16 residues long. V lost 1 base, J lost 4 bases, and 16 bases lay in between. The CDR3 DNA reads as TGTGCCAGTAGTATAGGGGCCACAGGGCGCGGCACTGAAGCTTTCTTT. Protein product: CASSIGATGRGTEAFF.

This sequence joins TRBV11-2 and TRBJ2-4, with 9 nucleotides matching TRBD1. Unmatched junction bases numbered 6, after V lost 1 base and J lost 8 bases. CDR3 size: 15 residues. Germline V gives CDR1 SGHAT, CDR2 FQNNGV. Written as DNA, the CDR3 is TGTGCCAGCAGCTTAGTACAGGGGGCCTTTGACATTCAGTACTTC. It codes for CASSLVQGAFDIQYF.

The rearrangement links TRBV2 to TRBJ1-6, with 11 bases lining up with TRBD1. CDR1 and CDR2 from the germline V gene are SNHLY and FYNNEI. The CDR3 totals 12 residues. With 8 bases clipped from V and 10 bases from J, the junction kept 1 base outside the gene matches. As DNA, the CDR3 is TGTGCCAGCGGGACAGGGGGATCACCCCTCCACTTT. As protein: CASGTGGSPLHF. Full variable domain (rest looked up from reference TRBV2 and TRBJ1-6): EPEVTQTPSHQVTQMGQEVILRCVPISNHLYFYWYRQILGQKVEFLVSFYNNEISEKSEIFDDQFSVERPDGSNFTLKIRSTKLEDSAMYFCASGTGGSPLHFGNGTRLTVT.

The genes are TRBV5-1 and TRBJ2-2; 8 bases match TRBD1. Unmatched junction bases numbered 8, after V lost 0 bases and J lost 7 bases. In germline, CDR1 is SGHRS, CDR2 YFSETQ. The CDR3 loop spans 16 amino acids. The CDR3 spells CASSLGTRGLGGELFF. The CDR3 DNA reads as TGCGCCAGCAGCTTGGGCACCAGGGGGCTCGGCGGGGAGCTGTTTTTT. The whole variable domain, filled in from reference TRBV5-1 and TRBJ2-2, reads KAGVTQTPRYLIKTRGQQVTLSCSPISGHRSVSWYQQTPGQGLQFLFEYFSETQRNKGNFPGRFSGRQFSNSRSEMNVSTLELGDSALYLCASSLGTRGLGGELFFGEGSRLTVL.

This clone was recorded once. This chain joins TRBV5-1 and TRBJ2-7; D possibly corresponds to TRBD2 (5 bases). Germline V gives CDR1 SGHRS, CDR2 YFSETQ. Trimming took 5 bases from V and 2 from J, leaving 11 bases between them. The CDR3 spans 13 residues. CDR3 DNA: TGCGCCAGCAGTTACGACGGGACCTACGAGCAGTACTTC. This encodes CASSYDGTYEQYF.

The CDR3 DNA is TGTGCCATCAGTGATCGGTTTGGCAACGCTGAAGCTTTCTTT. Translation: CAISDRFGNAEAFF. The chain has TRBV10-3 and TRBJ1-1; D unresolved. This CDR3 spans 14 amino acids. CDR1 ENHRY and CDR2 SYGVKD come from the germline V gene. Trimming took 3 bases from V and 6 from J, leaving 14 bases between them.

The chain links TRBV4-1 to TRBJ2-3, with 10 bases identical to TRBD2. The CDR3 runs to 18 residues. V shed 0 bases and J 0 bases; nucleotides not matched to a gene: 6. In germline, CDR1 is MGHRA, CDR2 YSYEKL. CDR3 nucleotides: TGCGCCAGCAGCCAAGAAACAATTAGCGGGGGGAGCACAGATACGCAGTATTTT. It codes for CASSQETISGGSTDTQYF.

The rearrangement uses TRBV7-8 and TRBJ1-5; TRBD1 matches 8 bases. The length of the CDR3 is 13 residues. With V trimmed by 5 bases and J by 7 bases, 4 bases remained unmatched. The germline CDR1 and CDR2 sequences are SGHVS and FQNEAQ. CDR3 sequence (DNA): TGTGCCAGCAGCCGCGACAGGGGCCAGCCCCAGCATTTT. Its translation: CASSRDRGQPQHF.

As DNA, the CDR3 is TGTGCCAGCAGCTCTAGACAGAGCGTAGGAGGCTACACCTTC. The encoded protein is CASSSRQSVGGYTF. The chain carries TRBV5-4 and TRBJ1-2; tentative D call: TRBD1 (5 bases). The V gene's germline CDR1 is SGHNT and CDR2 YYREEE (reference sequence). The CDR3 totals 14 residues. Trimming pared 3 bases from V and 8 bases from J, leaving 17 bases between.